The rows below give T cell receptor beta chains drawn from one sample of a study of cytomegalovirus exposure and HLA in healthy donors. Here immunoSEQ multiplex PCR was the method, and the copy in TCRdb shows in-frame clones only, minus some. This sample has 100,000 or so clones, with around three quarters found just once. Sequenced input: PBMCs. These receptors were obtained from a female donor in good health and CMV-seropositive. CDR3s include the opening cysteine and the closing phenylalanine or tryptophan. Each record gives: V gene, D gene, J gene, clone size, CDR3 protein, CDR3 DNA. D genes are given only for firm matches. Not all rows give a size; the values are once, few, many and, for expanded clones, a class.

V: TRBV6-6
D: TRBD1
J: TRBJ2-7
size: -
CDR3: CASSKQGTHEQYF
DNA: TGTGCCAGCAGTAAACAGGGGACCCACGAGCAGTACTTC

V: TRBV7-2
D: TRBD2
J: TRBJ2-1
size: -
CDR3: CASSSTGTSTFNEQFF
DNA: TGTGCCAGCAGCTCCACCGGGACTAGCACTTTCAATGAGCAGTTCTTC

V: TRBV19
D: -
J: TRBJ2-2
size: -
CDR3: CASSIEGGTGELFF
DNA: TGTGCCAGTAGTATAGAGGGAGGCACCGGGGAGCTGTTTTTT

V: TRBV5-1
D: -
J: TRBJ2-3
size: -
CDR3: CASSWEDLTDTQYF
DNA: TGCGCCAGCAGCTGGGAGGACCTCACAGATACGCAGTATTTT

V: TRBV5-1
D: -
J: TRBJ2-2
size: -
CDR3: CASSFGGVGAGELFF
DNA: TGCGCCAGCAGCTTCGGGGGAGTAGGAGCCGGGGAGCTGTTTTTT

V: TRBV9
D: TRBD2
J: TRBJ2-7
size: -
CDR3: CASSVVAGGDYEQYF
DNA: TGTGCCAGCAGCGTAGTTGCGGGGGGTGATTACGAGCAGTACTTC

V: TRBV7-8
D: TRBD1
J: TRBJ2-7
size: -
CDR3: CASNQGAGVNEQYF
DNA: TGTGCCAGCAACCAGGGGGCCGGGGTCAACGAGCAGTACTTC

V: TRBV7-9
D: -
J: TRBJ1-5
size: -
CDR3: CSSSLVAPSGNQPQHF
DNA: TGTTCCAGCAGCTTAGTGGCCCCATCAGGGAATCAGCCCCAGCATTTT

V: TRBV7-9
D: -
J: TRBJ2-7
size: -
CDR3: CASSLGIPTGGEQYF
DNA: TGTGCCAGCAGCTTAGGGATCCCGACAGGCGGGGAGCAGTACTTC

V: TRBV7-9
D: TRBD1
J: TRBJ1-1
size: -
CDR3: CASSPGRQGGFF
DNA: TGTGCCAGCAGCCCGGGTAGGCAGGGGGGATTCTTT

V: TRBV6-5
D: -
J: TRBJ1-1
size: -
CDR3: CASRKTTGEAFF
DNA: TGTGCCAGCAGAAAGACGACAGGTGAAGCTTTCTTT

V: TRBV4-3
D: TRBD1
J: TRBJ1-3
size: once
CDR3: CASSQRGTGINTIYF
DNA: TGCGCCAGCAGCCAGCGCGGGACAGGGATAAACACCATATATTTT

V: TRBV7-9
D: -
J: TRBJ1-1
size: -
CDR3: CASSQGGTEAFF
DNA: TGTGCCAGCAGCCAAGGGGGCACTGAAGCTTTCTTT

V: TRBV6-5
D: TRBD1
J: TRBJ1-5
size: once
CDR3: CASRLTGTGNQPQHF
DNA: TGTGCCAGCAGGCTCACCGGGACAGGGAATCAGCCCCAGCATTTT

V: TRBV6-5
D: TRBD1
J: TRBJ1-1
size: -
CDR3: CASIGQANTEAFF
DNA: TGTGCCAGCATCGGACAGGCTAACACTGAAGCTTTCTTT

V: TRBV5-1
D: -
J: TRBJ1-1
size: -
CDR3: CASSLTVTGSTEAFF
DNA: TGCGCCAGCAGTCTGACTGTTACAGGGTCCACTGAAGCTTTCTTT

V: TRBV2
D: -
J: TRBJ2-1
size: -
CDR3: CASRVDESSYNEQFF
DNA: TGTGCCAGCAGAGTAGATGAATCGTCCTACAATGAGCAGTTCTTC

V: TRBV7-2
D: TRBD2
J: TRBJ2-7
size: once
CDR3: CASSTLAGGGREQYF
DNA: TGTGCCAGCAGCACCCTAGCGGGAGGGGGACGCGAGCAGTACTTC

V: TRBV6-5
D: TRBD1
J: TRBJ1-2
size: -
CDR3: CASSSTPRTGGFGYTF
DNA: TGTGCCAGCAGTTCCACCCCTAGGACAGGGGGTTTCGGCTACACCTTC

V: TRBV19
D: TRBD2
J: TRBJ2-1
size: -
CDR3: CASRGRGPYNEQFF
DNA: TGTGCCAGTAGGGGGAGGGGCCCCTACAATGAGCAGTTCTTC

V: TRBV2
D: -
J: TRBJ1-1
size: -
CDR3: CASSIWGGTEAFF
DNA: TGTGCCAGCAGTATTTGGGGGGGCACTGAAGCTTTCTTT

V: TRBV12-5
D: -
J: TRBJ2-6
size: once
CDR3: CASAYSGANVLTF
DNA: TGTGCTAGTGCGTACTCTGGGGCCAACGTCCTGACTTTC

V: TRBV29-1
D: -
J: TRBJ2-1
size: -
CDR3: CSADRLNDEQFF
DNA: TGCAGCGCCGACAGGTTGAACGATGAGCAGTTCTTC

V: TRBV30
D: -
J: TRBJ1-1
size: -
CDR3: CAWSVQLGRTEAFF
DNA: TGTGCCTGGAGTGTACAATTGGGCAGGACTGAAGCTTTCTTT

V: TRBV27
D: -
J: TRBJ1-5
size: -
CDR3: CASSLSAGGPQHF
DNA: TGTGCCAGCAGTTTATCGGCTGGAGGCCCCCAGCATTTT

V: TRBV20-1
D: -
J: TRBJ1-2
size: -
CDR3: CSAGGGLGYTF
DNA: TGCAGTGCCGGGGGAGGGCTAGGCTACACCTTC

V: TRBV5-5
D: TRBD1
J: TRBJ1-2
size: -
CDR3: CASSLEPGQGVGYTF
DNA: TGTGCCAGCAGCCTGGAACCGGGACAGGGCGTGGGCTACACCTTC

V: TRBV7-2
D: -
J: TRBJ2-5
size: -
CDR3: CASSFGTGTRETQYF
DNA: TGTGCCAGCAGCTTCGGGACAGGGACTAGAGAGACCCAGTACTTC

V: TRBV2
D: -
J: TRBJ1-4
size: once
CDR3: CASSQGQLEEKLFF
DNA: TGTGCCAGCAGCCAGGGGCAACTGGAGGAAAAACTGTTTTTT

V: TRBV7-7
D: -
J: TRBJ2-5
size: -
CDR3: CASSSTREEETQYF
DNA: TGTGCCAGCAGCTCGACAAGGGAGGAGGAGACCCAGTACTTC

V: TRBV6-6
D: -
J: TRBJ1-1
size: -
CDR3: CASSYSSTPRTEAFF
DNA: TGTGCCAGCAGTTACTCGAGTACCCCGCGCACTGAAGCTTTCTTT

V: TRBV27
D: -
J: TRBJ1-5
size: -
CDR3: CASRPNTGYQPQHF
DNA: TGTGCCAGCAGACCCAATACAGGGTATCAGCCCCAGCATTTT

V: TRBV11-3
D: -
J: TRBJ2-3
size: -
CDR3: CASSPLGGSDTQYF
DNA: TGTGCCAGCAGCCCCTTGGGGGGATCAGATACGCAGTATTTT

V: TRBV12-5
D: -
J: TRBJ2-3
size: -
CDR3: CASGYGGALQDTQYF
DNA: TGTGCTAGTGGTTACGGCGGGGCTTTGCAGGATACGCAGTATTTT

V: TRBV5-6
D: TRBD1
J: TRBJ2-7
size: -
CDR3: CASSLPAGTGFYEQYF
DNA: TGTGCCAGCAGCCTACCTGCGGGGACAGGGTTCTACGAGCAGTACTTC

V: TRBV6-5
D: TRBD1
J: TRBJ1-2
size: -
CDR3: CASSYRGRDGYTF
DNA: TGTGCCAGCAGTTACAGGGGGCGGGATGGCTACACCTTC

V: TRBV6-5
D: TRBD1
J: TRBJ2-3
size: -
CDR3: CASSLRGYTQYF
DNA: TGTGCCAGCAGCCTCAGGGGGTATACGCAGTATTTT

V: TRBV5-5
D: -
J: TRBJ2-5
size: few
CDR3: CASSLVEGAGETQYF
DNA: TGTGCCAGCAGCTTAGTTGAGGGGGCGGGGGAGACCCAGTACTTC

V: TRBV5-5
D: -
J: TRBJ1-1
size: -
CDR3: CASSLVRDTEAFF
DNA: TGTGCCAGCAGCTTAGTCAGGGACACTGAAGCTTTCTTT

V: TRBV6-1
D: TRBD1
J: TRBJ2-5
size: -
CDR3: CASRTGQGRVETQYF
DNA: TGTGCCAGCAGGACAGGACAGGGTAGGGTCGAGACCCAGTACTTC

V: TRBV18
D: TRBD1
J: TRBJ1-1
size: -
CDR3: CASSRPRTGGRKDGEAFF
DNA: TGTGCCAGCTCGCGACCCCGGACAGGGGGTAGGAAGGACGGTGAAGCTTTCTTT

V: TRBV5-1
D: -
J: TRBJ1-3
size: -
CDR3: CASSLQGPDQGKGSGNTIYF
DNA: TGCGCCAGCAGCTTGCAAGGCCCGGACCAGGGGAAAGGCTCTGGAAACACCATATATTTT

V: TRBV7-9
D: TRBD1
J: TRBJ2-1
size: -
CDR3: CASSLALAGGREQFF
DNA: TGTGCCAGCAGCTTAGCGCTGGCAGGGGGCAGGGAGCAGTTCTTC

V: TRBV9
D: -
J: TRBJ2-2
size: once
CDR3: CASSVAQGGPGELFF
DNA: TGTGCCAGCAGCGTAGCTCAGGGAGGTCCCGGGGAGCTGTTTTTT

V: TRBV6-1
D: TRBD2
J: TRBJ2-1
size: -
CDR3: CASSELRLAGGSYNEQFF
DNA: TGTGCCAGCAGTGAACTTCGACTAGCGGGCGGCTCCTACAATGAGCAGTTCTTC

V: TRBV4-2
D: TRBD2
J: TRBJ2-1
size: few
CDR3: CASSPIITSGGAGYNEQFF
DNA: TGTGCCAGCAGCCCCATCATAACTAGCGGGGGGGCCGGTTACAATGAGCAGTTCTTC

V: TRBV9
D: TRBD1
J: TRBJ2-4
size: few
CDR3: CASSGGQGARNIQYF
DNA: TGTGCCAGCAGCGGAGGACAGGGGGCGAGAAACATTCAGTACTTC

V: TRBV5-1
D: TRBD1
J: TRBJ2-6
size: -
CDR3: CASSPTRTGSGANGLTF
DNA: TGCGCCAGCAGCCCGACCCGGACAGGATCTGGGGCCAACGGCCTGACTTTC

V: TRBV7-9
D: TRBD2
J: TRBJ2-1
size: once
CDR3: CSSSFPEGGGAEHNEQFF
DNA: TGTTCCAGCAGCTTCCCCGAAGGCGGGGGGGCCGAACACAATGAGCAGTTCTTC

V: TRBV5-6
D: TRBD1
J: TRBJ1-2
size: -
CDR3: CASSLGQGVVGYTF
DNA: TGTGCCAGCAGCTTGGGACAGGGGGTGGTTGGCTACACCTTC

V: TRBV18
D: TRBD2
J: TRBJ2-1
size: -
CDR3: CASSPSRQRGSYNEQFF
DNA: TGTGCCAGCTCACCAAGTCGGCAGCGGGGCTCCTACAATGAGCAGTTCTTC

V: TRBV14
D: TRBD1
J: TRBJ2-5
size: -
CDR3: CASSQGWRQGLETQYF
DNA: TGTGCCAGCAGCCAAGGGTGGAGACAGGGATTGGAGACCCAGTACTTC

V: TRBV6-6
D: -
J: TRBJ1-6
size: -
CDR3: CASSYSENSPLHF
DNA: TGTGCCAGCAGTTACTCAGAGAATTCACCCCTCCACTTT

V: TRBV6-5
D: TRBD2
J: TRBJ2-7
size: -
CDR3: CASSYSLAGGGEQYF
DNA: TGTGCCAGCAGTTACTCACTAGCGGGAGGGGGGGAGCAGTACTTC

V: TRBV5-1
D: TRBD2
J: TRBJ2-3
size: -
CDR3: CASSLRGTRGDTQYF
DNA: TGCGCCAGCAGCTTGAGGGGGACTAGAGGGGATACGCAGTATTTT

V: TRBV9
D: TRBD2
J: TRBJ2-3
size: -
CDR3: CASSSSTGTSGTDTQYF
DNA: TGTGCCAGCAGCTCATCTACCGGGACTAGCGGCACAGATACGCAGTATTTT

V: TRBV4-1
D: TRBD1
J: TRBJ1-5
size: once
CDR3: CASSQSPSTGSSNQPQHF
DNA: TGCGCCAGCAGCCAAAGCCCCTCGACAGGGAGTAGCAATCAGCCCCAGCATTTT